The clone carrying this T cell receptor beta chain has a count of ten or more. Its cognate antigen is unknown. This sample's TCRbeta library carried unique molecular identifier barcodes. TCRdb itself ran the PCR reads through MiXCR, one entry per CDR3 protein. The sample yields about 260,000 distinct CDR3 sequences, just under 8.5% seen once. The sample is drawn from a study of T-cell reconstitution after alpha-beta-depleted transplantation in children. General study points: Counts and diversity of T cells one year after transplant came mostly from newly produced T cells.

This sequence was found in a male patient younger than 18 who had a stem cell transplant for acute lymphoblastic leukemia, so the T cells may come from the graft donor. Sequenced material: PBMCs, mostly from graft donor cells, taken 180 days after TCRalphabeta/CD19-depleted stem cell transplant.

CDR3: CASSPPVKRQETQYF. DNA for the CDR3: TGTGCCAGCTCACCACCGGTCAAGCGTCAAGAGACCCAGTACTTC. The rearrangement joins TRBV18 to TRBJ2-5; D is uncertain. CDR1 and CDR2 from the germline V gene are KGHSH and LQKENI. V was shortened by 0 bases and J by 2 bases, with 10 bases between the two germline ends. This CDR3 has 15 amino acids.